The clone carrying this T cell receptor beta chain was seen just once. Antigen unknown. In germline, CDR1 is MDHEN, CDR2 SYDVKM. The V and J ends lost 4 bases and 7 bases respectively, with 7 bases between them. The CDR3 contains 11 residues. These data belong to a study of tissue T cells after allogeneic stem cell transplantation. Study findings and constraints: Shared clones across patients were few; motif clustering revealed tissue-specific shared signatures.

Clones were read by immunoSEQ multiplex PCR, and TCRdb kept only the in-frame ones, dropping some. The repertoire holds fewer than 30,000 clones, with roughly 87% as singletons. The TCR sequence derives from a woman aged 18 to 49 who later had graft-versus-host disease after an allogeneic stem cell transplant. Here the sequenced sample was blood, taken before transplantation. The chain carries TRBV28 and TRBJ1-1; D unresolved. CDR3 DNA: TGTGCCAGCAGTTACGGACTTGAAGCTTTCTTT. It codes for CASSYGLEAFF.